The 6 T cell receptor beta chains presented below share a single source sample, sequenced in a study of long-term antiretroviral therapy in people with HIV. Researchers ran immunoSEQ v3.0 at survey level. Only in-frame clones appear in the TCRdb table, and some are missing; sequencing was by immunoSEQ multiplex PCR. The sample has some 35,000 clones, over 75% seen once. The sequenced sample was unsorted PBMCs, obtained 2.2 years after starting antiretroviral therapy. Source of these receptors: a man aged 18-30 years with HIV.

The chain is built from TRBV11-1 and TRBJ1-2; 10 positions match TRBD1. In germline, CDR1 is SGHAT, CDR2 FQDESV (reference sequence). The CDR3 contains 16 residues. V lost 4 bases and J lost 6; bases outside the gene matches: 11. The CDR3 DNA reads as TGTGCCAGCAGCTCTTTTACCGGGACAGGGGAGGATGGCTACACCTTC. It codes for CASSSFTGTGEDGYTF.

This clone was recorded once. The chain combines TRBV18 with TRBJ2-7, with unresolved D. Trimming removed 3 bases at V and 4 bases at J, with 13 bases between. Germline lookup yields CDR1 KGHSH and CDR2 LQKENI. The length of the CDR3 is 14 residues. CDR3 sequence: CASSPWGADYEQYF. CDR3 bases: TGTGCCAGCTCACCCTGGGGTGCCGATTACGAGCAGTACTTC.

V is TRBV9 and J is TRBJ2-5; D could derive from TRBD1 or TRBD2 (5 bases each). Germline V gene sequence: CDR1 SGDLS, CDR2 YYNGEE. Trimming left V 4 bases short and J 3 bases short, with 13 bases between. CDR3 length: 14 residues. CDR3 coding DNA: TGTGCCAGCAGCCAGGGCTTGGGGGAAGAGACCCAGTACTTC. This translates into CASSQGLGEETQYF.

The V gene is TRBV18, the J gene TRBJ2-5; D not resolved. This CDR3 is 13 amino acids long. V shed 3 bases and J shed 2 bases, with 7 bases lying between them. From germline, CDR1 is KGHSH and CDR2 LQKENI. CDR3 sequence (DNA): TGTGCCAGCTCACCGCTTCAACAAGAGACCCAGTACTTC. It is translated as CASSPLQQETQYF. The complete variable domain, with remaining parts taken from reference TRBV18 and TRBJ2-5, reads NAGVMQNPRHLVRRRGQEARLRCSPMKGHSHVYWYRQLPEEGLKFMVYLQKENIIDESGMPKERFSAEFPKEGPSILRIQQVVRGDSAAYFCASSPLQQETQYFGPGTRLLVL.

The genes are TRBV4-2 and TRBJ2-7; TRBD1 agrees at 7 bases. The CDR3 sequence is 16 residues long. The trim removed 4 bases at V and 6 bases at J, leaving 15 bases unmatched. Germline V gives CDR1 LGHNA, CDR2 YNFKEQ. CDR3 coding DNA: TGTGCCAGCAGCCCTAGTGGGACAGAAGCGGCAGGCGAGCAGTACTTC. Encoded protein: CASSPSGTEAAGEQYF.

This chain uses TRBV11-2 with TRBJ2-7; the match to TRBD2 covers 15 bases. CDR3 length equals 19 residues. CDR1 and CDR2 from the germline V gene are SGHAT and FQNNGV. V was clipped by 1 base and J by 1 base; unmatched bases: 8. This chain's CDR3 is CASSLVGLAGGPRSYEQYF. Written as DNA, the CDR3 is TGTGCCAGCAGCTTAGTCGGACTAGCGGGAGGGCCTAGGTCCTACGAGCAGTACTTC.